Detailed here is one T cell receptor beta chain. Its matching antigen is unknown. The source of the sample is a study of blood T cells in healthy people across ages. Trimming stripped 3 bases from V and 5 bases from J, with 10 bases between. The germline gives CDR1 MDHEN, CDR2 SYDVKM. The CDR3 consists of 13 residues. Primers used in a second PCR of about 7 to 12 cycles were a sample-barcoded 5' primer and a J-beta primer mix. TCRdb used MiXCR to reprocess the 5' RACE reads, holding one entry per CDR3 protein. The sample consists of some 800,000 distinct CDR3 sequences, 40% to 50% of them appearing once. Study outcomes and limitations: Fewer expanded clones and more diversity marked long-lived versus aged donors.

This receptor was obtained from a man in his 60s in good health. The sample consisted of blood. The chain employs TRBV28 and TRBJ1-1; D may be TRBD1 (5 bases). The CDR3 region has the DNA TGTGCCAGCAGTTTCGCAGGGTTGACTGAAGCTTTCTTT. This codes for CASSFAGLTEAFF.